The clone carrying this TCR beta chain was picked up one time. Original processing notes: Amplification of reference gene primers provided the estimated nucleated cell counts. The table came from immunoSEQ multiplex PCR; TCRdb's copy has only in-frame clones and leaves some out. V, J and clone size derive from that table, while D and trimming were established from the DNA sequence. The table records 25,000 to 35,000 clones, about 84% of them present only once. The entry originates in a study of blood T cell repertoires in COVID-19. Looking at the study overall: Both acute and convalescent COVID-19 samples were obtained from the United States, Italy and Spain. PBMCs, B-cell-depleted T cells, or T cells provided the cDNA or gDNA that made up the material.

The CDR3 covers 15 residues. Germline V gives CDR1 LGHDT, CDR2 YNNKEL (reference sequence). V lost 3 bases, J lost 2 bases, and 12 bases lay in between. The J gene is TRBJ2-3, the V gene TRBV3-1 (or the pseudogene TRBV3-2); TRBD1 is a possible D gene (6 bases). The receptor was isolated from an elderly woman with acute or convalescent COVID-19. Sequencing input: peripheral blood. The CDR3 spells CASSQTGGITDTQYF. For the CDR3, the DNA is TGTGCCAGCAGCCAGACAGGTGGGATCACAGATACGCAGTATTTT.